This TCR beta chain is drawn from a study of shared clonotypes between healthy human individuals. Study background: A donor's plate count was three for CD4 naive and three for CD4 memory; CD8 naive had two and CD8 memory one. Whole-study results and caveats: Sampling involved blood alone; tissue repertoires likely differ.

This table comes from immunoSEQ multiplex PCR, and its TCRdb copy is limited to in-frame clones, with some not included. The table records about 2.3 million clones, roughly 92% of them present only once. For this clone: The antigen remains unidentified.

The clonotype was recovered from a young man in good health. Some clones in this sample may be carry-over from other donors' samples. Sequences were obtained from naive CD4+ T cells from PBMCs. As for subset: CD45RA+ positively selected.

The DNA of the CDR3 is TGTGCCATCAGTGATCGACTAGCGGGTTTAGGGGATACGCAGTATTTT. Translation: CAISDRLAGLGDTQYF. V and J are TRBV10-3 and TRBJ2-3; 10 nucleotides match TRBD2. The CDR3 length is 16 residues. Per germline, CDR1 ENHRY and CDR2 SYGVKD. V was clipped by 3 bases and J by 6 bases; unmatched bases: 9.